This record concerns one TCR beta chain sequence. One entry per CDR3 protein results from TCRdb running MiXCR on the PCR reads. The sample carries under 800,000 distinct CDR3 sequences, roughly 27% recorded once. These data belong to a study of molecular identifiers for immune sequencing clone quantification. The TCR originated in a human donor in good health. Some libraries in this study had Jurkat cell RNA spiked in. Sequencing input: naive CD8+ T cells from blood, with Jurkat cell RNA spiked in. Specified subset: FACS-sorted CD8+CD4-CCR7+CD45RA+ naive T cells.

DNA of the CDR3: TGTGCCAGCAGTTGGGGGGGGCTAGGTGAGCAGTTCTTC. This codes for CASSWGGLGEQFF. The genes are TRBV6-2 or TRBV6-3 and TRBJ2-1; D may be TRBD2 (7 bases). CDR3 size: 13 residues. Germline values: CDR1 MNHEY, CDR2 SVGEGT. The V gene lost 4 bases and the J gene lost 9 bases, with 13 bases spanning the gap.